The rows below give T cell receptor beta chains drawn from one sample of a study of T cells after yellow fever vaccination. TCRdb re-called the 5' RACE reads through MiXCR, storing one row per CDR3 protein. The repertoire has approximately 70,000 distinct CDR3 sequences, approximately 7% of them found once; the top ten carry about 40%. Material: CD8+ T cells sorted from PBMCs, obtained around 45 days after the first yellow fever vaccination. The receptors stem from a man between 18 and 29 years old who received the YFV17D yellow fever vaccine. CDR3s leave out the opening cysteine and the closing phenylalanine or tryptophan. A D gene is named only where the DNA matches it firmly.

d_gene,v_gene,j_gene,CDR3aa
TRBD1,TRBV12-3/TRBV12-4,TRBJ2-1,ASSPLTGEFRYNEQF
.,TRBV15,TRBJ2-1,ATSLRTTTYNEQF
.,TRBV27,TRBJ2-5,ASSFIGSETQY
.,TRBV7-8,TRBJ2-3,ASSPYYSDTQY
TRBD1,TRBV6-4,TRBJ2-7,ASTMGQGAYEQY
.,TRBV15,TRBJ2-7,ATSDRRRGHEQY
.,TRBV5-1,TRBJ2-1,ASRGRRQGALNEQF
TRBD2,TRBV19,TRBJ2-3,ASSATVAGTSDFDTQY
.,TRBV27,TRBJ2-7,ASSLRGQDYEQY
.,TRBV5-1,TRBJ1-6,ASSKSPGSPLH
.,TRBV2,TRBJ1-1,ASSAEAVEAF
.,TRBV29-1,TRBJ2-1,SVEGNEQF
TRBD1,TRBV7-9,TRBJ1-1,ASSTWTGGSTEAF
TRBD1,TRBV6-5,TRBJ1-1,ASSSPGTGWTEAF
TRBD1,TRBV6-5,TRBJ1-5,ASSYSTGLPQH
.,TRBV6-5,TRBJ2-1,ASSYRQPALNEQF
.,TRBV5-1,TRBJ2-3,ASSPELGTDTQY
.,TRBV4-1,TRBJ1-1,ASSQDSPEAF
.,TRBV28,TRBJ1-2,ASSPLGQPYGYT
TRBD2,TRBV7-3,TRBJ2-1,ASSLSAGGNEQF
.,TRBV12-3/TRBV12-4,TRBJ2-1,ASSLGRPPNNEQF
.,TRBV7-2,TRBJ1-2,ASSLGGTIDDGYT
.,TRBV10-3,TRBJ2-1,AIGTEQF
TRBD1,TRBV20-1,TRBJ2-1,SARDPGQGWGNEQF
TRBD1,TRBV19,TRBJ1-6,ATRGRGLGSPLH
.,TRBV6-1,TRBJ1-3,AGSAGPGNTIY
TRBD2,TRBV4-3,TRBJ2-1,ASSHDLFSGGALNEQF
.,TRBV5-6,TRBJ2-2,ASSLGSLGNTGELF
TRBD1,TRBV24-1,TRBJ2-2,ATSDSGTGSPGELF
.,TRBV6-2/TRBV6-3,TRBJ1-6,ASRKTDTYNSPLH
.,TRBV4-3,TRBJ2-6,ASSHRISGANVLT
.,TRBV20-1,TRBJ2-5,SATTGTSEETQY
.,TRBV30,TRBJ2-1,AWSWATYNEQF
TRBD1,TRBV12-3/TRBV12-4,TRBJ2-5,ASSKTGGQETQY
TRBD1,TRBV12-3/TRBV12-4,TRBJ1-5,ASSRTGRGNQPQH
.,TRBV7-6,TRBJ1-6,ASSNGFVTGDSPLH
TRBD2,TRBV5-1,TRBJ2-1,ASSVVGGTYNEQF
.,TRBV7-9,TRBJ1-5,ASSYTGLGQPQH
TRBD2,TRBV20-1,TRBJ2-7,SAENERGGLYEQY
.,TRBV21-1,TRBJ1-1,ASSKGTVNTEAF
.,TRBV6-5,TRBJ2-1,ATGSSYNEQF